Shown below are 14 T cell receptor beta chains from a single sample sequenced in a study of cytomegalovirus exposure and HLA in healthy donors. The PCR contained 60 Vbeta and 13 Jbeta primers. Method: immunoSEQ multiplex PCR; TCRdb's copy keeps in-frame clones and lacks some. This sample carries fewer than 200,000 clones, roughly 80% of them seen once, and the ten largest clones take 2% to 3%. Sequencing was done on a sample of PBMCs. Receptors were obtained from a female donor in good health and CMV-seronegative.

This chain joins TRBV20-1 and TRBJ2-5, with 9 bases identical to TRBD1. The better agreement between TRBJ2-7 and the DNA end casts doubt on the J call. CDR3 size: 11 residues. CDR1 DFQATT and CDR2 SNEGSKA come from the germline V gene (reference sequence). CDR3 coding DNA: TGCAGTGCGTGGACAGGGGTCGAGCAGTACTTC. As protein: CSAWTGVEQYF.

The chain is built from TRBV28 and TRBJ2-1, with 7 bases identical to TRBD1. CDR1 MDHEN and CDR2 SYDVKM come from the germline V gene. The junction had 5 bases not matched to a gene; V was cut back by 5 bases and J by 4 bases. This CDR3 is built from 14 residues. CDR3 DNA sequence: TGTGCCAGCAGTGTCTACAGGGGTTACAATGAGCAGTTCTTC. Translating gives CASSVYRGYNEQFF.

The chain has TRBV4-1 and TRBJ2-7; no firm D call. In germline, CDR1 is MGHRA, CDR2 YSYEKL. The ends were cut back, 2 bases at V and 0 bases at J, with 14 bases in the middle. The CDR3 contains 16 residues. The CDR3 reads CASSQYLGRSSYEQYF. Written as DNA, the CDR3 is TGCGCCAGCAGCCAATACTTGGGTCGGAGCTCCTACGAGCAGTACTTC.

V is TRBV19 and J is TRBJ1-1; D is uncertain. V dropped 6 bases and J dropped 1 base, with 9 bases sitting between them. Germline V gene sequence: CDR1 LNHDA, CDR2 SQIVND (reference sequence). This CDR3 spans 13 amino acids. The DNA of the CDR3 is TGTGCCAGTAGCCGGCGGGGGAACACTGAAGCTTTCTTT. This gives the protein CASSRRGNTEAFF.

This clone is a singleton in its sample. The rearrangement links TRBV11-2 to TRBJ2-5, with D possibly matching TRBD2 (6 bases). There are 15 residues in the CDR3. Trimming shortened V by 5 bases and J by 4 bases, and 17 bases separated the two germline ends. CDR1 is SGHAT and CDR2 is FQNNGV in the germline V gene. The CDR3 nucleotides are TGTGCCAGCAGCCCGGGACTTTCCCAGCGAGAGACCCAGTACTTC. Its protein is CASSPGLSQRETQYF.

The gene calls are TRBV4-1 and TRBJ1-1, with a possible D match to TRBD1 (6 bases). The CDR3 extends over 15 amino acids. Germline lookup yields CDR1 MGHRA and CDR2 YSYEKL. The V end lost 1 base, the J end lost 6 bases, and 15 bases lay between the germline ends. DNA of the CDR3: TGCGCCAGCAGCCAAGCCCCAGGGGAGATGGCTGAAGCTTTCTTT. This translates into CASSQAPGEMAEAFF.

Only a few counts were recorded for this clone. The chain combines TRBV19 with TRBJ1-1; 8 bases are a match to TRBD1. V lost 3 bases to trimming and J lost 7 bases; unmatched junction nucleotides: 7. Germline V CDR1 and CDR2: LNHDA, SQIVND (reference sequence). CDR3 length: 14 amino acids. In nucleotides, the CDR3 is TGTGCCAGTAGTATCCTCCAGGGGGCGGGTGAAGCTTTCTTT. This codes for CASSILQGAGEAFF.

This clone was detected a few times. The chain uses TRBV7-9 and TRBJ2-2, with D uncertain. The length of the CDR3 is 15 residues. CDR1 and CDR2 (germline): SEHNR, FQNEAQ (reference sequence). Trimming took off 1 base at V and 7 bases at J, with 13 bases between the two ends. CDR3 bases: TGTGCCAGCAGCTTAGTAAGCGTCGATGGCGGGGAGCTGTTTTTT. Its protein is CASSLVSVDGGELFF.

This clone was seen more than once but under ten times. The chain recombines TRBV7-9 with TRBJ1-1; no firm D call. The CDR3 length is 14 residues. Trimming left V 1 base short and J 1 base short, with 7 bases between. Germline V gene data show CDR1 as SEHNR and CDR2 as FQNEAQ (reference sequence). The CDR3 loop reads CASSLEGGNTEAFF. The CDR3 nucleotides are TGTGCCAGCAGCTTAGAGGGAGGGAACACTGAAGCTTTCTTT.

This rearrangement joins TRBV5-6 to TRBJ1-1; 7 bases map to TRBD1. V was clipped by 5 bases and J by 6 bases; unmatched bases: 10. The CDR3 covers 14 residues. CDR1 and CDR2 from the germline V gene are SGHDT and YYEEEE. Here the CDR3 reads CASSSGTAWPEAFF. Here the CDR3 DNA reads TGTGCCAGCAGTTCCGGGACAGCCTGGCCTGAAGCTTTCTTT.

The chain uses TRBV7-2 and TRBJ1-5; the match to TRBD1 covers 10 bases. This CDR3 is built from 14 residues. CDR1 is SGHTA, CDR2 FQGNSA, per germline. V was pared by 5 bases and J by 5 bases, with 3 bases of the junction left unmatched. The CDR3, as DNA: TGTGCCAGCAGCCCTGACAGGGGGCATCAGCCCCAGCATTTT. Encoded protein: CASSPDRGHQPQHF. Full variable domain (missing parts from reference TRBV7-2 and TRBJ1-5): GAGVSQSPSNKVTEKGKDVELRCDPISGHTALYWYRQSLGQGLEFLIYFQGNSAPDKSGLPSDRFSAERTGGSVSTLTIQRTQQEDSAVYLCASSPDRGHQPQHFGDGTRLSIL.

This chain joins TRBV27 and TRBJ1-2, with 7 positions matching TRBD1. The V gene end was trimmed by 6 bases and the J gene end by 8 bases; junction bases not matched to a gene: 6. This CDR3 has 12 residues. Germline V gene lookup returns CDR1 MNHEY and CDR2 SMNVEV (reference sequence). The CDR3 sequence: CASRAGGGGYTF. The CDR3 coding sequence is TGTGCCAGCAGAGCAGGGGGAGGCGGCTACACCTTC.

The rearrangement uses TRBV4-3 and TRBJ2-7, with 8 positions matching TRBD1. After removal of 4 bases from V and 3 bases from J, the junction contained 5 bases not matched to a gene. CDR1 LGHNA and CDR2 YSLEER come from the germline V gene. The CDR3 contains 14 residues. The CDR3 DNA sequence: TGCGCCAGCAGCCCCGGACAGGGTATCTACGAGCAGTACTTC. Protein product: CASSPGQGIYEQYF.

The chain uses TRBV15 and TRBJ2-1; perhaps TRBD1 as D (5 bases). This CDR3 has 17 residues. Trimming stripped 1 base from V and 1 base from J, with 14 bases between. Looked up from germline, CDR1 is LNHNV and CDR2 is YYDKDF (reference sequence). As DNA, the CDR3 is TGTGCCACCAGCAGAGGTCTGTGGGGCGGATCCTACAATGAGCAGTTCTTC. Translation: CATSRGLWGGSYNEQFF.